This T cell receptor beta chain was captured in a study of OX40 agonist ivuxolimab in advanced cancers. This CDR3 spans 15 amino acids. CDR1 and CDR2 (germline): LNHNV, YYDKDF (reference sequence). Trimming took 7 bases from V and 1 from J, leaving 11 bases between them. Assay: immunoSEQ multiplex PCR; the TCRdb copy retains only in-frame clones and omits some. This table holds around 98,000 clones, roughly nine tenths found once. The source material was CD4+ or CD8+ T cells sorted from blood, sampled in a trial of the OX40 agonist ivuxolimab. This TCR derives from an adult with an advanced solid tumor such as melanoma, head and neck, liver or kidney cancer. J is TRBJ2-6 and V is TRBV15, with unresolved D. The CDR3 sequence: CATNTPQSGANVLTF. DNA for the CDR3: TGTGCCACCAATACGCCGCAGTCTGGGGCCAACGTCCTGACTTTC.